The rows below give T cell receptor beta chains drawn from one sample of a study of shared clonotypes between healthy human individuals. Using immunoSEQ multiplex PCR, the repertoire was profiled, and TCRdb retains in-frame clones only, with some absent. The data show millions of clones, with more than 80% seen just once and about 0.39% held by the top ten. The sequenced sample consisted of naive CD4+ T cells from PBMCs. The receptors were sampled from a man younger than 30 in good health. Some clones in this sample may be carry-over from other donors' samples. CDR3s include the opening cysteine and the closing phenylalanine or tryptophan. The D gene is left open where the match is weak. Size tells how often a clone was seen (once, few, many) or the class of an expanded clone, and some rows leave it out.

length	size	V	J	D	DNA	CDR3
13	.	TRBV11-2	TRBJ2-7	.	TGTGCCAGCAGCTTAGCGGGAACCTACGAGCAGTACTTC	CASSLAGTYEQYF
14	.	TRBV5-1	TRBJ2-2	TRBD1	TGCGCCAGCGGGAACAGGGGGAACACCGGGGAGCTGTTTTTT	CASGNRGNTGELFF
14	.	TRBV5-1	TRBJ2-5	.	TGCGCCAGCAGCTTGGACGGGAGCGGTGAGACCCAGTACTTC	CASSLDGSGETQYF
13	.	TRBV6-4	TRBJ2-5	TRBD2	TGTGCCAGCAGTGATTCTAGCGGAACGACCCAGTACTTC	CASSDSSGTTQYF
17	.	TRBV5-1	TRBJ2-3	TRBD2	TGCGCCAGCAGCTTGATCCCCCTACCGACTAGCGCGGGTACGCAGTATTTT	CASSLIPLPTSAGTQYF
15	.	TRBV6-1	TRBJ1-5	.	TGTGCCAGCAGACTATCGGGGAATAGCAATCAGCCCCAGCATTTT	CASRLSGNSNQPQHF
15	.	TRBV29-1	TRBJ2-7	.	TGCCCCAGGGATAACGTTGGACGTATTCACTACGAGCAGTACTTC	CPRDNVGRIHYEQYF
16	.	TRBV18	TRBJ2-1	TRBD2	TGTGCCAGCTCCCCGGGACTAGCGGGAGGGTACAATGAGCAGTTCTTC	CASSPGLAGGYNEQFF
18	.	TRBV4-2	TRBJ2-5	TRBD2	TGTGCCAGCAGCCAGTCCGGGACTAGCGGGAGCGGGGACGAGACCCAGTACTTC	CASSQSGTSGSGDETQYF
15	.	TRBV6-6	TRBJ1-3	.	TGTGCCAGCTCCCGGGTATTTTCCTCTGGAAACACCATATATTTT	CASSRVFSSGNTIYF
13	.	TRBV29-1	TRBJ2-5	.	TGCAGCGTTGATGTTCTACTAGGGGAGACCCAGTACTTC	CSVDVLLGETQYF
16	.	TRBV18	TRBJ2-3	TRBD2	TGTGCCAGCTCATACCTAGCGGGAGGGCCGGCAGATACGCAGTATTTT	CASSYLAGGPADTQYF
16	.	TRBV4-1	TRBJ1-5	.	TGCGCCAGCAGCCAAGATCCGGGGGCGAGCAATCAGCCCCAGCATTTT	CASSQDPGASNQPQHF
11	.	TRBV28	TRBJ2-7	.	TGTGCCAGCGTAACAACAGGGGAGCAGTACTTC	CASVTTGEQYF
14	.	TRBV12-5	TRBJ2-1	.	TGTGCTAGTGGTTCCTCACCACTAGCCCAAAGCCCGTTCTTC	CASGSSPLAQSPFF
13	.	TRBV5-1	TRBJ2-5	TRBD2	TGCGCCAGCGGGCGGGAGGCCCTGGAGACCCAGTACTTC	CASGREALETQYF
18	.	TRBV30	TRBJ2-5	TRBD1	TGTGCCTGGAGTGTTTCCCCCTCACAGGGGGCAAATCAAGAGACCCAGTACTTC	CAWSVSPSQGANQETQYF
14	.	TRBV9	TRBJ2-6	.	TGTGCCAGCAGCGTAGTAGCTGGGGCCAACGTCCTGACTTTC	CASSVVAGANVLTF
14	.	TRBV10-3	TRBJ1-2	.	TGTGCCATCAGTGGTTCGGGCGGTCGCTATGGCTACACCTTC	CAISGSGGRYGYTF
13	.	TRBV9	TRBJ2-3	TRBD1	TGTGCCAGCAGTGGGACAGGGGCAGATACGCAGTATTTT	CASSGTGADTQYF
15	.	TRBV18	TRBJ1-1	TRBD1	TGTGCCAGCTCACCCCTGGCGAGGGGGCGGGTTGGAGCTTTCTTT	CASSPLARGRVGAFF
15	.	TRBV5-4	TRBJ2-7	.	TGTGCCAGCAGCCGCGGTGGCGGGCAGACCTACGAGCAGTACTTC	CASSRGGGQTYEQYF
14	.	TRBV7-2	TRBJ1-6	.	TGTGCCAGCACCACCTTCTCGGTTGGCTCACCCCTCCACTTT	CASTTFSVGSPLHF
14	.	TRBV5-1	TRBJ2-1	TRBD1	TGCGCCAGCAGCGGGACAGGGACCCACAATGAGCAGTTCTTC	CASSGTGTHNEQFF
15	.	TRBV5-1	TRBJ1-1	.	TGCGCCAGCAGCTTGGCCGGGGGGCAGAACACTGAAGCTTTCTTT	CASSLAGGQNTEAFF
15	once	TRBV6-1	TRBJ1-3	.	TGTGCCAGCAGTGCGTGGGAGGGAGACGGAAACACCATATATTTT	CASSAWEGDGNTIYF
15	.	TRBV2	TRBJ2-7	.	TGTGCCAGCAGTGAAGGATCATCGGGCGGCTACGAGCAGTACTTC	CASSEGSSGGYEQYF
14	.	TRBV16	TRBJ2-7	.	TGTGCCAGCAGCCGGCCAGGGTTACACTACGAGCAGTACTTC	CASSRPGLHYEQYF
14	.	TRBV29-1	TRBJ1-1	.	TGCAGCGTTGAGGTTCGGGGGCGCAACACTGAAGCTTTCTTT	CSVEVRGRNTEAFF
14	.	TRBV11-3	TRBJ2-7	.	TGTGCCAGCAGCTTAGATCCCGGGGCCTACGAGCAGTACTTC	CASSLDPGAYEQYF
9	.	TRBV20-1	TRBJ2-7	.	TGCTACAAAATTTACGAGCAGTACTTC	CYKIYEQYF
13	few	TRBV7-9	TRBJ1-2	.	TGTGCCAGCAGCAGTAATGGCGGGTATGGCTACACCTTC	CASSSNGGYGYTF
15	.	TRBV6-5	TRBJ1-6	TRBD1	TGTGCCAGCAGGACTAAGGGGGCAGGCAATTCACCCCTCCACTTT	CASRTKGAGNSPLHF
13	.	TRBV6-5	TRBJ1-6	TRBD1	TGTGCCAGCAGCCCAGGGGGCTGGTCACCCCTCCACTTT	CASSPGGWSPLHF
17	.	TRBV15	TRBJ2-2	.	TGTGCCACCAGCAGAGATTATGCGTTCGCGAACACCGGGGAGCTGTTTTTT	CATSRDYAFANTGELFF
17	.	TRBV5-4	TRBJ2-2	.	TGTGCCAGCAGCTTGGGGAGTAGGGACACTCCTGTCGGGGAGCTGTTTTTT	CASSLGSRDTPVGELFF
16	.	TRBV18	TRBJ2-3	TRBD2	TGTGCCAGCTCACCGGTGACTAGCGGGGTCACAGATACGCAGTATTTT	CASSPVTSGVTDTQYF